Below are 14 T cell receptor beta chains sequenced from a single sample in a study of T cells in Graves' hyperthyroidism and ophthalmopathy (dated by TCRdb to the late 2010s). Receptors were amplified or captured by multiplex PCR. Sequenced on an Illumina HiSeq 2000. The TCR beta CDR3 regions were amplified from RNA transcripts. The first round of RT-PCR for the TCR CDR3 was performed with the HTBI primer set and the Qiagen OneStep RT-PCR kit. The public reads were reprocessed in TCRdb via fastp at Q25 and MiXCR, keeping in-frame beta chains. Each CDR3 protein appears once, grouped with its most common genes and DNA. The sample table contains approximately 590,000 distinct CDR3 sequences; only one count was recorded for 15% to 19% of them. Jointly, the top ten make up 7.3% of the sample. Sequencing was performed on blood. These receptor sequences come from a woman in her twenties or thirties with Graves' hyperthyroidism.

This clonotype was observed many times. V is TRBV20-1 and J is TRBJ1-1, with D unclear. The V gene lost 1 base and the J gene lost 4 bases, with 13 bases spanning the gap. CDR1 and CDR2 (germline): DFQATT, SNEGSKA (reference sequence). The CDR3 is made up of 14 amino acids. CDR3 in amino acids: CSARVPGEGTEAFF. CDR3 coding DNA: TGCAGTGCTAGAGTTCCGGGAGAGGGCACTGAAGCTTTCTTT.

This clonotype was seen ten or more times. The chain is built from TRBV30 and TRBJ1-6; 8 nucleotides align to TRBD1. This CDR3 has 13 amino acids. The germline gives CDR1 GTSNPN, CDR2 SVGIG (reference sequence). After removal of 2 bases from V and 8 bases from J, the junction contained 2 bases not matched to a gene. CDR3 sequence: CAWSPTGDSPLHF. CDR3 in DNA: TGTGCCTGGAGTCCGACAGGGGATTCACCCCTCCACTTT. Using reference TRBV30 and TRBJ1-6 for the parts outside the CDR3, the full variable domain is SQTIHQWPATLVQPVGSPLSLECTVEGTSNPNLYWYRQAAGRGLQLLFYSVGIGQISSEVPQNLSASRPQDRQFILSSKKLLLSDSGFYLCAWSPTGDSPLHFGNGTRLTVT.

This clonotype was recorded at least ten times. The chain carries TRBV2 and TRBJ2-7, with D unresolved. The CDR3 runs to 12 residues. The ends were cut back, 6 bases at V and 7 bases at J, with 13 bases in the middle. Germline V gives CDR1 SNHLY, CDR2 FYNNEI. CDR3 region: CASSASWKEQYF. CDR3 nucleotide sequence: TGTGCCAGCAGCGCCTCCTGGAAGGAGCAGTACTTC.

With respect to this clonotype: A single base separates this from a much larger clone, so it may be a read error. V gene TRBV7-6 combines with J gene TRBJ2-2; 11 bases align to TRBD1. The junction had 12 bases not matched to a gene; V was cut back by 6 bases and J by 6 bases. The CDR3 is 17 amino acids. Germline values: CDR1 SGHVS, CDR2 FNYEAQ. CDR3 protein: CASRSGTGGGNPGELFF. CDR3 DNA sequence: TGTGCCAGCAGGAGCGGGACAGGGGGTGGAAACCCCGGGGAGCTGTTTTTT.

This clonotype showed up many times. The chain has TRBV27 and TRBJ1-2; maybe TRBD1 (6 bases). This CDR3 comprises 12 residues. Germline V gene data show CDR1 as MNHEY and CDR2 as SMNVEV (reference sequence). V was trimmed by 4 bases and J by 8 bases, leaving 11 bases between them. As DNA, the CDR3 is TGTGCCAGCAGTTCACAGGGCTTAGGCTACACCTTC. Its translation is CASSSQGLGYTF.

The sample holds many counts of this clonotype. The V call is TRBV20-1, the J call TRBJ2-2; D not certain. The V end was cut by 2 bases, the J end by 0 bases, with 4 bases between. The CDR3 is made up of 13 amino acids. The germline gives CDR1 DFQATT, CDR2 SNEGSKA (reference sequence). CDR3 coding DNA: TGCAGTGCTAGACTCTCGAACACCGGGGAGCTGTTTTTT. It translates to CSARLSNTGELFF.

A single count supports this clonotype. The chain has TRBV3-1 and TRBJ1-2, with D unresolved. Germline V CDR1 and CDR2: LGHDT, YNNKEL (reference sequence). V lost 1 base to trimming and J lost 4 bases, with 19 bases between them. The CDR3 is 17 amino acids. In DNA, the CDR3 is TGTGCCAGCAGCCAAGGCGTATTCGCGATTGGGCCCTATGGCTACACCTTC. This encodes CASSQGVFAIGPYGYTF.

This clonotype was picked up one time. J is TRBJ2-7 and V is TRBV19; 13 bases are shared with TRBD2. Germline CDR1 LNHDA, CDR2 SQIVND (reference sequence). The CDR3 extends over 18 amino acids. The V gene end was trimmed by 5 bases and the J gene end by 5 bases; junction bases not matched to a gene: 15. DNA for the CDR3: TGTGCCAGTAGTGACGAAGGGACTAGCGGGGTCAAGCGCCACGAGCAGTACTTC. Residues: CASSDEGTSGVKRHEQYF.

This clonotype has a single count. A single base separates this from a much larger clone, so it may be a read error. V usage is TRBV28 and J usage is TRBJ2-6; 8 bases are shared with TRBD2. The germline V gene has CDR1 MDHEN and CDR2 SYDVKM. The CDR3 is 20 amino acids. CDR3 DNA sequence: TGTGCCAGCGGTTTAAGGACTAGCTGGGCCCCCAGCTCTGGGGCCAACGTCCTGACTTTC. Its protein product is CASGLRTSWAPSSGANVLTF. The full variable domain, completed using reference TRBV28 and TRBJ2-6, is DVKVTQSSRYLVKRTGEKVFLECVQDMDHENMFWYRQDPGLGLRLIYFSYDVKMKEKGDIPEGYSVSREKKERFSLILESASTNQTSMYLCASGLRTSWAPSSGANVLTFGAGSRLTVL.

This clonotype was detected only a few times. V gene TRBV15 combines with J gene TRBJ2-1, with D possibly TRBD2 on 5 matching bases. The germline V gene has CDR1 LNHNV and CDR2 YYDKDF (reference sequence). This CDR3 comprises 14 residues. V lost 4 bases and J lost 7, with 14 bases in between. The CDR3 DNA reads TGTGCCACCAGCAACGGGATATCGGCGAATGAGCAGTTCTTC. It is translated as CATSNGISANEQFF.

Many counts were recorded for this clonotype. V gene TRBV20-1 combines with J gene TRBJ2-7, with D unresolved. V gave up 5 bases and J gave up 4 bases, with 12 bases separating them. The germline V gene has CDR1 DFQATT and CDR2 SNEGSKA (reference sequence). The length of the CDR3 is 12 residues. CDR3 in DNA: TGCAGTGCTCCGTCCCGACTTTACGAGCAGTACTTC. Its translation: CSAPSRLYEQYF.

The chain carries TRBV7-9 and TRBJ1-2; 9 bases are a match to TRBD1. The trim removed 5 bases at V and 4 bases at J, leaving 5 bases unmatched. Looked up from germline, CDR1 is SEHNR and CDR2 is FQNEAQ (reference sequence). This CDR3 contains 14 residues. CDR3 nucleotides: TGTGCCAGCAGCCAACAGGGGGCGAGCTATGGCTACACCTTC. This sequence encodes CASSQQGASYGYTF. Using reference TRBV7-9 and TRBJ1-2 for the parts outside the CDR3, the full variable domain is DTGVSQNPRHKITKRGQNVTFRCDPISEHNRLYWYRQTLGQGPEFLTYFQNEAQLEKSRLLSDRFSAERPKGSFSTLEIQRTEQGDSAMYLCASSQQGASYGYTFGSGTRLTVV.

Ten or more counts support this clonotype. The gene calls are TRBV2 and TRBJ2-6; TRBD1 aligns across 7 bases. The germline gives CDR1 SNHLY, CDR2 FYNNEI. The CDR3 is 15 residues long. Trimming cost V 6 bases and J 3 bases; bases outside gene matches: 5. DNA of the CDR3: TGTGCCAGCAGAGGAGACAGGGTTGGGGCCAACGTCCTGACTTTC. Its translation: CASRGDRVGANVLTF.

The chain combines TRBV7-9 with TRBJ2-7; 11 bases line up with TRBD2. The germline V gene encodes CDR1 SEHNR and CDR2 FQNEAQ (reference sequence). The CDR3 has 16 residues. V gave up 5 bases and J gave up 2 bases; unmatched junction bases: 8. The CDR3 sequence is CASSVEGLADAYEQYF. As DNA, the CDR3 is TGTGCCAGCAGCGTAGAGGGACTAGCGGATGCCTACGAGCAGTACTTC.